The present T cell receptor beta chain was sequenced within a study of T cells in tumors after PD-1 blockade. In the study overall: Excluded were patients with checkpoint blockade, immunosuppressants, or radiotherapy or other anti-cancer therapy within 4 weeks. Daily vismodegib 150 mg continued in a subset of anti-PD-1-treated patients. Overall study findings and caveats: About 41% of tumor TCR clonotypes were also found in blood.

Only in-frame clones appear in the TCRdb table, and some are missing; sequencing was by immunoSEQ multiplex PCR. The data show 20,000 to 30,000 clones, over 80% seen once. This clone came up once. No antigen is known for it. The clonotype was recovered from a human donor with basal cell carcinoma. The sequencing here drew on PBMCs, taken after anti-PD-1 treatment.

The CDR3 region has the DNA TGTGCCAGCTCACCAACGCTAGCGGGGATCTACAATGAGCAGTTCTTC. Its translation: CASSPTLAGIYNEQFF. This chain joins TRBV18 and TRBJ2-1, with 9 bases matching TRBD2. This CDR3 region has 16 residues. From germline, CDR1 is KGHSH and CDR2 LQKENI. The V segment lost 2 bases and the J segment 3 bases; nucleotides outside the gene matches: 5.